Listed here is a single TCR beta chain. The antigen is unknown. The data belong to a study of cytomegalovirus exposure and HLA in healthy donors. Points from the study as a whole: The listing of 150 or so TCR beta chains classed them as cytomegalovirus-associated. Prediction of most subjects' HLA-A and HLA-B alleles by TCR beta sequences was reportedly accurate. In a later analysis, at a false discovery rate of 0.05, approximately 18,000 TCR beta sequences were associated with HLA alleles. Further analysis, carried out later, found HLA-associated TCR beta chains more clonally expanded than equally common other chains.

PCR amplification relied on 60 Vbeta primers (plus 13 Jbeta primers). TCRdb's table, derived via immunoSEQ multiplex PCR, lists solely in-frame clones and lacks some. The repertoire holds roughly 160,000 clones, with less than 85% as singletons. CDR1 is SGDLS, CDR2 YYNGEE, per germline. This CDR3 is built from 13 residues. Trimming pared 2 bases from V and 6 bases from J, leaving 9 bases between. The chain employs TRBV9 and TRBJ1-5; tentatively, D is TRBD1 (6 bases). The sequenced sample consisted of PBMCs. The sequence derives from a man between 35 and 55 years old in good health and CMV-seronegative. CDR3 nucleotide sequence: TGTGCCAGCAGCGTCGGGGGGCTTCAGCCCCAGCATTTT. As protein: CASSVGGLQPQHF.